This is a list of T cell receptor beta chains from one sample in a study of shared clonotypes between healthy human individuals. TCRdb's table, derived via immunoSEQ multiplex PCR, lists solely in-frame clones and lacks some. The sample includes some 2.1 million clones, roughly 94% of them seen just once. The sequenced material came from naive CD4+ T cells sorted from blood. The receptors were gathered from a man younger than 35 in good health. The CDR3 runs from the conserved cysteine through the conserved F or W.

V: TRBV5-4
J: TRBJ2-2
CDR3: CASSKRANTGELFF

V: TRBV4-2
J: TRBJ1-4
CDR3: CASSQTPGGYTTNEKLFF

V: TRBV5-4
J: TRBJ2-1
CDR3: CASSQGARAYNEQFF

V: TRBV10-3
J: TRBJ1-1
CDR3: CAITQQAQNTEAFF

V: TRBV29-1
J: TRBJ1-5
CDR3: CSASGTGDQPQHF

V: TRBV28
J: TRBJ2-7
CDR3: CASRKGQANYEQYF

V: TRBV6-5
J: TRBJ1-5
CDR3: CASRRTGGQPQHF

V: TRBV5-6
J: TRBJ1-1
CDR3: CASSLRARTEAFF

V: TRBV6-6
J: TRBJ1-6
CDR3: CASINGRQGNSPLHF

V: TRBV5-4
J: TRBJ1-1
CDR3: CASRADRVNTEAFF

V: TRBV5-1
J: TRBJ2-7
CDR3: CASSSTSGGSYEQYF

V: TRBV6-1
J: TRBJ2-1
CDR3: CASSDRPGTGTLYNEQFF

V: TRBV10-2
J: TRBJ2-3
CDR3: CASIRTGTDTQYF

V: TRBV25-1
J: TRBJ2-1
CDR3: CASSEMGRGEQFF

V: TRBV19
J: TRBJ1-2
CDR3: CASSILGQGATNYGYTF

V: TRBV4-3
J: TRBJ2-1
CDR3: CASSQDGREQFF

V: TRBV6-5
J: TRBJ1-1
CDR3: CASSYSEGAVEAFF

V: TRBV7-3
J: TRBJ2-1
CDR3: CASSLQGNEQFF

V: TRBV5-1
J: TRBJ1-1
CDR3: CASSVQMNTEAFF

V: TRBV29-1
J: TRBJ1-1
CDR3: CSAPVVGAVQKTEAFF

V: TRBV11-2
J: TRBJ2-5
CDR3: CASSILAGATETQYF

V: TRBV6-5
J: TRBJ2-5
CDR3: CASSYSATSGTGIQYF

V: TRBV11-1
J: TRBJ2-5
CDR3: CASSLGLAGGRETQYF

V: TRBV15
J: TRBJ2-7
CDR3: CATSREGTGGYEQYF

V: TRBV28
J: TRBJ1-5
CDR3: CASSPPPGTGNQPQHF

V: TRBV25-1
J: TRBJ1-6
CDR3: CASSPWTGTLNSPLHF

V: TRBV4-3
J: TRBJ2-7
CDR3: CASSQDLLAGGISYEQYF

V: TRBV6-6
J: TRBJ1-3
CDR3: CASSYLADRGNTIYF

V: TRBV6-5
J: TRBJ2-6
CDR3: CASSSGRTSGANVLTF

V: TRBV4-3
J: TRBJ1-4
CDR3: CASSQDTRVNEKLFF

V: TRBV10-3
J: TRBJ2-5
CDR3: CAISGVAGGQETQYF